Reported below is one TCR beta chain. Its antigen is currently not known. The sample holds no much larger clone one base away, and base qualities are not on file. The entry originates in a study of blood T cell repertoires in COVID-19 (TCRdb year 2020). Study-level background: Samples covering the acute and convalescent phases of COVID-19 were provided by collaborators in the United States, Italy and Spain. The material from the prospective study consisted of cDNA or gDNA derived from T cells, B-cell-depleted T cells, or PBMCs. Subjects who had been exposed to COVID-19, were actively infected with it, or had recovered from it provided the deeply sampled blood TCRbeta repertoires that made up the dataset. A freely available public database, intended as a resource for researchers studying the immune response to SARS-CoV-2, is where the repertoires were released. The samples were drawn from two sources: the first 160 participants of the ongoing ImmuneRACE study, and over 950 subjects contributed by 6 global collaborators. The sample metadata nearly always contained a de-identified subject ID, COVID-19 status, age in years and sex. HLA class I and class II types, where available, came from metadata supplied by the sample provider rather than from assay-based typing. Study-level results and caveats: Clinical and demographic metadata were provided uncurated, with the amount varying by source and participant.

TCRbeta CDR3 regions were amplified from genomic DNA by means of the immunoSEQ Assay, a bias-controlled multiplex PCR. The authors' analysis ran thus. Within the assay, amplification of reference gene primers was used to estimate how many nucleated cells each sample contained. To quantify the absolute abundance of each unique TCRbeta CDR3 rearrangement, sequence reads were collapsed and filtered. For each sample, productive Simpson clonality was calculated as the square root of Simpson's diversity index across productive rearrangements. Held by TCRdb, this immuneACCESS table contains in-frame sequences only and omits some clones. Under half of the omission traces to an unresolved V gene where checked; the cause of the rest is unknown. V, J and clone size are those of that table, while D and trimming were read from the DNA. This sample comprises 200,000 to 250,000 clones, 82% of them detected only once. The ten largest clones represent around 3.4% of the sample.

Trimming leaves V shorter by 7 bases and J shorter by 1 base, with the junction holding 14 bases beyond the gene matches. There are 17 amino acids in the CDR3, from cysteine to phenylalanine inclusive. This entry keeps only the CDR3 DNA: 51 bases, framed from base 1. According to the germline V gene, CDR1 reads SGHRS and CDR2 reads YFSETQ. Participants in the prospective study were enrolled through a virtual design, were aged about 18 to 90 years, and lived in roughly 26 United States geographic areas. In the prospective study, participants were assigned to cohorts based on the clinical history participants reported in a screening survey and a study questionnaire. ImmuneRACE Cohort 3 recovered participants were defined by two consecutive negative NP/OP PCR tests, healthcare professional clearance, or symptom resolution. In the prospective study, mobile phlebotomists collected whole blood, serum and a nasopharyngeal or oropharyngeal swab from each participant. Participants in the prospective study had the option to provide additional blood draws and questionnaires over a roughly 2-month period. Prospective study blood samples were shipped either frozen or at room temperature before DNA extraction.

The sequenced sample consisted of PBMCs or T cells enriched from blood (not recorded which). The rearrangement combines TRBV5-1 with TRBJ1-3, and 7 junctional nucleotides match TRBD1. The receptor was isolated from a woman aged 60-75 years who had recovered from COVID-19. Here the CDR3 is given as CASGVGDSSPSGNTIYF. Read as DNA, the sequence is TGCGCCAGCGGGGTAGGGGACAGTTCGCCTTCTGGAAACACCATATATTTT.